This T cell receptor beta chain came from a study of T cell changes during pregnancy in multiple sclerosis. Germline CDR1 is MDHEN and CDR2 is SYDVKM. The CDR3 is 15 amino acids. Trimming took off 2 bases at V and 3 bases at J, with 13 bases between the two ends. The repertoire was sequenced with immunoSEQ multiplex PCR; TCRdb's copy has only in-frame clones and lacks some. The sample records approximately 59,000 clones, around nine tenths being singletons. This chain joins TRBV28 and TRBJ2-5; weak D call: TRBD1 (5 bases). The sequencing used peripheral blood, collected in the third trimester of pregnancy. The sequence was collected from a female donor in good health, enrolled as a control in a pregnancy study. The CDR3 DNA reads TGTGCCAGCAGTTTACCAGGGTACGACAAAGAGACCCAGTACTTC. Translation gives CASSLPGYDKETQYF.